This T cell receptor beta chain emerged from a study of T cell repertoires in ileal Crohn's disease. Study at large: About half of patients got postoperative therapy: about ten thiopurines, roughly 19 anti-TNF.

Method: immunoSEQ multiplex PCR; TCRdb's copy keeps in-frame clones and lacks some. The data show about 1,100 clones, 75% to 90% seen once. The CDR3 runs to 15 residues. Trimming removed 2 bases from V and 4 bases from J; junction bases left unmatched: 6. The V gene's germline CDR1 is ENHRY and CDR2 SYGVKD. Time point: neoterminal ileum biopsy at postoperative endoscopy, about 6 months after surgery. Study-wide findings and caveats: Endoscopic recurrence occurred in every patient whose clonality exceeded 26.8%.

Comment on this clone: Its antigen remains unidentified.

This receptor was obtained from an adult with Crohn's disease. The rearrangement links TRBV10-3 to TRBJ1-2; TRBD1 aligns across 8 bases. Sequencing input: ileal tissue. CDR3 bases: TGTGCCATCAGTGAGACAGGGGGAAGAGTCTATGGCTACACCTTC. This translates into CAISETGGRVYGYTF.